This T cell receptor (beta chain) was identified in a study of blood T cell repertoires in COVID-19. The CDR3 has 14 amino acids. CDR1 and CDR2 from the germline V gene are SGHAT and FQNNGV. Trimming removed 4 bases at V and 1 base at J, with 10 bases between. Measured with immunoSEQ multiplex PCR; TCRdb has only the in-frame clones, and not every one. This table has under 150,000 clones, roughly 79% appearing once. The rearrangement links TRBV11-2 to TRBJ1-1, with D possibly matching TRBD1 (5 bases). The sample consisted of peripheral blood. The clonotype comes from a human donor with acute or convalescent COVID-19. The donor label of this sample is uncertain. The CDR3 spells CASSSKTANTEAFF. The DNA for the CDR3 is TGTGCCAGCAGCTCAAAGACAGCGAACACTGAAGCTTTCTTT.